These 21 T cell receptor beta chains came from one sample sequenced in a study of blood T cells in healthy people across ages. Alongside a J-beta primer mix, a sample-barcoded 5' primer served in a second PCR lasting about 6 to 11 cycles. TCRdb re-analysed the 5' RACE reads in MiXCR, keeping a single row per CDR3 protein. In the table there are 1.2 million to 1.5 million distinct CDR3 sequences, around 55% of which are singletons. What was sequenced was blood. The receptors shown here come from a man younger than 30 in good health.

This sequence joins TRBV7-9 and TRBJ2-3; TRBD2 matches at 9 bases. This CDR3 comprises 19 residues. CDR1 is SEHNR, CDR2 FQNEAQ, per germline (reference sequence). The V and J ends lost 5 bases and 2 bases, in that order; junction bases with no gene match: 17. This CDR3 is CASSLGDGKQREVTDTQYF. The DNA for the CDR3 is TGTGCCAGCAGCCTGGGGGACGGTAAACAGCGGGAGGTCACAGATACGCAGTATTTT.

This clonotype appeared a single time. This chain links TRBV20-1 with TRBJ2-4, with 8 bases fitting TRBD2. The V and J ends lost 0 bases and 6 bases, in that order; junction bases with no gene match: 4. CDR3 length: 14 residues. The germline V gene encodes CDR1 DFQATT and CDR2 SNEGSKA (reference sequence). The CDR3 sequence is CSARERAGVNIQYF. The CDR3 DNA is TGCAGTGCTAGAGAACGAGCGGGGGTAAACATTCAGTACTTC.

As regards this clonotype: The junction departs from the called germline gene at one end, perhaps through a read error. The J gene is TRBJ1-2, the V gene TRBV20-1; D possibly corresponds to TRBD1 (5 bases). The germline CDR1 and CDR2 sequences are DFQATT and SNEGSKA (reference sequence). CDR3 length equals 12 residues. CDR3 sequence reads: CSARDGVYGYTF. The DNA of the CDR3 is TGTAGTGCCAGGGACGGAGTCTATGGCTACACCTTC.

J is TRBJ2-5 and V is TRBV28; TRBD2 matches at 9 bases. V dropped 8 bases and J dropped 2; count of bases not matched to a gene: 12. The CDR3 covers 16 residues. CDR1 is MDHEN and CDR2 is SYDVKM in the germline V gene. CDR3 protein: CASEVSGLALQETQYF. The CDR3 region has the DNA TGTGCCAGCGAAGTTTCCGGACTAGCGCTGCAAGAGACCCAGTACTTC.

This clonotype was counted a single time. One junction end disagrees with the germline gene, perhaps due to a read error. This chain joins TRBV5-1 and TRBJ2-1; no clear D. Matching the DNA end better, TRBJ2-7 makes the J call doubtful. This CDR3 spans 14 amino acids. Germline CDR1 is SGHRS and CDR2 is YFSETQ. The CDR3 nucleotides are TGCGCCAGTAGCTTGGCCCCGGCTGCCTACGAGCAGTACTTC. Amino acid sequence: CASSLAPAAYEQYF.

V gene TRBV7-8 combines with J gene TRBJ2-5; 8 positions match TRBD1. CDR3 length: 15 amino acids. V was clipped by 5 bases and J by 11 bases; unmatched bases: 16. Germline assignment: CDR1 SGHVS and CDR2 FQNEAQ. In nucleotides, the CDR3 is TGTGCCAGCAGCCCATCCGGGACAGGTCAGAATGAGCAGTACTTC. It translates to CASSPSGTGQNEQYF.

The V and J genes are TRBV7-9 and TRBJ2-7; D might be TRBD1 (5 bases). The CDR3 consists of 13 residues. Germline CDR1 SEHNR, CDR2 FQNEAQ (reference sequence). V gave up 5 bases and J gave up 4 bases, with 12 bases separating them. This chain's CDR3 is CASSETEYYEQYF. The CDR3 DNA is TGTGCCAGCAGCGAGACAGAGTATTACGAGCAGTACTTC. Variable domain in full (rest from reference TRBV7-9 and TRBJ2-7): DTGVSQNPRHKITKRGQNVTFRCDPISEHNRLYWYRQTLGQGPEFLTYFQNEAQLEKSRLLSDRFSAERPKGSFSTLEIQRTEQGDSAMYLCASSETEYYEQYFGPGTRLTVT.

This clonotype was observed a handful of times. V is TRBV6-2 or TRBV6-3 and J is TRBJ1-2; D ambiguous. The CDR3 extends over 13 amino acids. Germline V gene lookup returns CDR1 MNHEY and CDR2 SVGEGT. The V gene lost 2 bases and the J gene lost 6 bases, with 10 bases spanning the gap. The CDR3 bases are TGTGCCAGCAGTTACGGGTTTATGGATGGCTACACCTTC. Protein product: CASSYGFMDGYTF.

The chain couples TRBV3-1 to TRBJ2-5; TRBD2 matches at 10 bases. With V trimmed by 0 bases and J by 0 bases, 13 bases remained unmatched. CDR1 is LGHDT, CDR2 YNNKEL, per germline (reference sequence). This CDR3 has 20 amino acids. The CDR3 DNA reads TGTGCCAGCAGCCAAGAAAGGAGTCTAGCGGGGGCCACGTACCAAGAGACCCAGTACTTC. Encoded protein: CASSQERSLAGATYQETQYF.

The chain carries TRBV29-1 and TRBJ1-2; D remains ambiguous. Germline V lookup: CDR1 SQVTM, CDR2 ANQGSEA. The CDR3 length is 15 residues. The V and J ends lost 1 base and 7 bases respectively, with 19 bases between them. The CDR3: CSVEGDLKEAGGYTF. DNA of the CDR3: TGCAGCGTTGAAGGAGACCTTAAGGAGGCAGGTGGCTACACCTTC. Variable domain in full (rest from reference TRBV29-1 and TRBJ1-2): SAVISQKPSRDICQRGTSLTIQCQVDSQVTMMFWYRQQPGQSLTLIATANQGSEATYESGFVIDKFPISRPNLTFSTLTVSNMSPEDSSIYLCSVEGDLKEAGGYTFGSGTRLTVV.

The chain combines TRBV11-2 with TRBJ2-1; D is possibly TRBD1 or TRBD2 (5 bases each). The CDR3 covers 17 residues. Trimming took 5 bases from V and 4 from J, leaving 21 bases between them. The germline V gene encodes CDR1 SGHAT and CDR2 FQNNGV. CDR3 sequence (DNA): TGTGCCAGCAGCCCGCTGGGACCTCTCCCTCCTTACAATGAGCAGTTCTTC. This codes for CASSPLGPLPPYNEQFF.

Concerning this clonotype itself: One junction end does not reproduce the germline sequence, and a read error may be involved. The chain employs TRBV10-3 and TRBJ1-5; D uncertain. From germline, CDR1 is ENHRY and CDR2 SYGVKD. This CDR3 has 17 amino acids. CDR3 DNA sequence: TGTGCCACCAGTGAGAAGTTTTCGATGGATAGCAATCAGCCCCAGCATTTT. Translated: CATSEKFSMDSNQPQHF.

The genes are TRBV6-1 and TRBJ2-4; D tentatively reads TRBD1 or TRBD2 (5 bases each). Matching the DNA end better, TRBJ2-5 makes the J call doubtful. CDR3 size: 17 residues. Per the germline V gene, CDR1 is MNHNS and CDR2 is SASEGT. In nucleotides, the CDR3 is TGTGCCAGCAGTGACCGTGAGGACGGGACCATGGGAGAGACCCAGTACTTC. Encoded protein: CASSDREDGTMGETQYF.

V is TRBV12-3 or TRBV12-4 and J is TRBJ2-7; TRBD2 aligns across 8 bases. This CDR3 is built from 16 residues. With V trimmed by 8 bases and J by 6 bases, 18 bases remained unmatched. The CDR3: CASGPALPGLGREQYF. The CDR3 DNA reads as TGTGCCAGCGGTCCAGCGCTACCGGGACTAGGTCGCGAGCAGTACTTC.

The CDR3 bases are TGCAGTGTTCATTCGGGCAGGATTGACACAGATACGCAGTATTTT. This gives the protein CSVHSGRIDTDTQYF. The V call is TRBV20-1, the J call TRBJ2-3; D is uncertain. Trimming left V 7 bases short and J 2 bases short, with 19 bases between. The CDR3 spans 15 residues. Looked up from germline, CDR1 is DFQATT and CDR2 is SNEGSKA (reference sequence).

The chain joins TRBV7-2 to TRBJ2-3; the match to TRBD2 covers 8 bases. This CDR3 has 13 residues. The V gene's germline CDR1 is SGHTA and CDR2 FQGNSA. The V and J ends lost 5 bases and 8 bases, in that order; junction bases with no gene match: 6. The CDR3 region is CASSVKRETTQYF. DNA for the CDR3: TGTGCCAGCAGCGTAAAGCGGGAGACTACGCAGTATTTT.

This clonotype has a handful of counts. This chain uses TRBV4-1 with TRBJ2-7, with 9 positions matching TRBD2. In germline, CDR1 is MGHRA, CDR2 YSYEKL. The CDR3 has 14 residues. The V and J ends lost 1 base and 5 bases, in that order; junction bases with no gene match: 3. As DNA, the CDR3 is TGCGCCAGCAGCCAAGTAGCGGGAGATAACGAGCAGTACTTC. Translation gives CASSQVAGDNEQYF.

The CDR3 sequence: CASSRRQGNYYGYTF. DNA for the CDR3: TGTGCCAGCAGTCGACGACAGGGAAACTACTATGGCTACACCTTC. The chain uses TRBV6-5 and TRBJ1-2; 7 nucleotides agree with TRBD1. The CDR3 extends over 15 amino acids. The J segment lost 3 bases and the V segment lost 5 bases, leaving 9 bases of the junction unmatched. Germline-derived CDR1 and CDR2 are MNHEY and SVGAGI.

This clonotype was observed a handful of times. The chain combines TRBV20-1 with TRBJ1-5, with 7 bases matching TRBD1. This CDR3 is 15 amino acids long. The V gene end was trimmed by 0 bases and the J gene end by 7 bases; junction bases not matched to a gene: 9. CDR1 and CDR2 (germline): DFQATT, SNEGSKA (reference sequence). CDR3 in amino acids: CSARDHEGARQPQHF. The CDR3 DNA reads TGCAGTGCTAGAGATCACGAGGGGGCTAGGCAGCCCCAGCATTTT.

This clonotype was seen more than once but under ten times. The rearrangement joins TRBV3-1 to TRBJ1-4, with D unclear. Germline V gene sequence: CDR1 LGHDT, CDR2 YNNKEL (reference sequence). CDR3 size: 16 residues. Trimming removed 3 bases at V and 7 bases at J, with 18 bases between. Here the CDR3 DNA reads TGTGCCAGCAGCCAGGACGCTGGGGTAGGAGGTGAAAAACTGTTTTTT. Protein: CASSQDAGVGGEKLFF.

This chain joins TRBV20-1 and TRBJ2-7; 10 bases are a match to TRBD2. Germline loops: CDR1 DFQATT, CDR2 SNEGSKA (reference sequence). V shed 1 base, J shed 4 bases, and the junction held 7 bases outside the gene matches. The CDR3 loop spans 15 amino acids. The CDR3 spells CSARALGLAKYEQYF. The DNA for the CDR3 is TGCAGTGCTAGAGCTCTGGGACTAGCGAAATACGAGCAGTACTTC.